This T cell receptor (beta chain) appears in the sequencing data of a study of T cell changes during pregnancy in multiple sclerosis. The method was immunoSEQ multiplex PCR; TCRdb's version includes in-frame clones alone and lacks a portion of them. The sample yields around 29,000 clones, just over 90% seen once. This CDR3 contains 15 residues. The ends were cut back, 4 bases at V and 4 bases at J, with 13 bases in the middle. Germline CDR1 KGHSH, CDR2 LQKENI. Specimen: CD4+ T cells from peripheral blood mononuclear cells, collected in the first trimester of pregnancy. The chain is built from TRBV18 and TRBJ1-4; unclear D gene. This receptor was taken from a female donor with multiple sclerosis, enrolled in a pregnancy study. The CDR3 is CASSLGPRVNEKLFF. In DNA, the CDR3 is TGTGCCAGCTCACTAGGACCGAGGGTTAATGAAAAACTGTTTTTT.